The next 21 T cell receptor beta chains were all read from a single sample in a study of cytomegalovirus exposure and HLA in healthy donors. 13 Jbeta primers and 60 Vbeta primers were used for the PCR. TCRdb keeps only in-frame clones here, not all; method: immunoSEQ multiplex PCR. There are some 100,000 clones in the sample; approximately 80% occur only once, and roughly 4% lies in the top ten. Sample: PBMCs. The receptors here all came from a female donor in good health and CMV-seropositive.

This chain joins TRBV2 and TRBJ2-5, with D perhaps TRBD1 (6 bases). Germline values: CDR1 SNHLY, CDR2 FYNNEI. V dropped 2 bases and J dropped 9 bases, with 19 bases sitting between them. CDR3 length: 15 residues. The CDR3 region has the DNA TGTGCCAGCAGTGAATGGGGTCAGGGGCTATCGGCCCAGTACTTC. It specifies CASSEWGQGLSAQYF.

The CDR3 reads CASSSGSFSYNEQFF. The CDR3 coding sequence is TGTGCCAGCAGTTCCGGGAGCTTCTCCTACAATGAGCAGTTCTTC. The chain couples TRBV7-8 to TRBJ2-1; maybe TRBD2 (6 bases). Trimming pared 6 bases from V and 0 bases from J, leaving 12 bases between. The CDR3 length is 15 residues. Looked up from germline, CDR1 is SGHVS and CDR2 is FQNEAQ. The full variable domain, its missing parts supplied by reference TRBV7-8 and TRBJ2-1, is GAGVSQSPRYKVAKRGQDVALRCDPISGHVSLFWYQQALGQGPEFLTYFQNEAQLDKSGLPSDRFFAERPEGSVSTLKIQRTQQEDSAVYLCASSSGSFSYNEQFFGPGTRLTVL.

This clone has a single count. CDR3 region: CAVREGGEQYF. The CDR3 DNA reads as TGTGCCGTTAGGGAGGGAGGCGAGCAGTACTTC. This sequence joins TRBV7-9 and TRBJ2-7; 7 nucleotides align to TRBD2. CDR3 length equals 11 residues. The germline V gene has CDR1 SEHNR and CDR2 FQNEAQ (reference sequence). Trimming removed 11 bases from V and 6 bases from J; junction bases left unmatched: 7.

J is TRBJ2-7 and V is TRBV27, with 12 bases that match TRBD2. The CDR3 has 15 amino acids. Trimming at V came to 6 bases and at J to 0 bases, leaving 3 bases not matched to a gene. From germline, CDR1 is MNHEY and CDR2 SMNVEV (reference sequence). Here the CDR3 reads CASRKLAGGSYEQYF. The CDR3, as DNA: TGTGCCAGCAGGAAACTAGCGGGGGGCTCCTACGAGCAGTACTTC.

Notes on this clone: Other DNA sequences from this sample encode an identical CDR3 as well. CDR3 protein: CASSSSGSSYNEQFF. The DNA of the CDR3 is TGCGCCAGCAGCTCGAGCGGGAGCTCCTACAATGAGCAGTTCTTC. This sequence joins TRBV5-1 and TRBJ2-1; 8 bases are shared with TRBD2. Germline CDR1 reads SGHRS; CDR2 reads YFSETQ. V shed 3 bases, J shed 0 bases, and the junction held 2 bases outside the gene matches. This CDR3 spans 15 amino acids.

The V and J genes are TRBV7-9 and TRBJ2-6, with D perhaps matching TRBD1 (6 bases). The V gene lost 7 bases and the J gene lost 2 bases, with 12 bases spanning the gap. This CDR3 spans 15 amino acids. Germline CDR1 reads SEHNR; CDR2 reads FQNEAQ (reference sequence). The CDR3: CASTPGVPGANVLTF. The CDR3, as DNA: TGTGCCAGCACCCCAGGGGTACCTGGGGCCAACGTCCTGACTTTC.

The chain joins TRBV11-2 to TRBJ1-1; maybe TRBD1 (6 bases). The CDR3 is 14 residues long. Germline V CDR1 and CDR2: SGHAT, FQNNGV. Trimming removed 5 bases at V and 1 base at J, with 11 bases between. Here the CDR3 DNA reads TGTGCCAGCAGCCGCCGAGGGGGGAACACTGAAGCTTTCTTT. Protein sequence: CASSRRGGNTEAFF. Combining the CDR3 with reference TRBV11-2 and TRBJ1-1 gives the whole variable domain EAGVAQSPRYKIIEKRQSVAFWCNPISGHATLYWYQQILGQGPKLLIQFQNNGVVDDSQLPKDRFSAERLKGVDSTLKIQPAKLEDSAVYLCASSRRGGNTEAFFGQGTRLTVV.

This clone was observed once. V is TRBV7-5 and J is TRBJ2-7; the table's D call, TRBD2, was not checked against the DNA. TRBV7-5 is deemed a pseudogene. The CDR3 runs 13 residues. The DNA of the CDR3 is TGTGTCAGAAGCTTACTATTACTTTACGAGCAGTACTTC. It codes for CVRSLLLLYEQYF.

V usage is TRBV2 and J usage is TRBJ2-3, with 7 bases that match TRBD2. The CDR3 runs to 13 residues. Losses at the gene ends were 6 bases for V and 7 bases for J; bases not matched to a gene: 7. In germline, CDR1 is SNHLY, CDR2 FYNNEI. In DNA form, the CDR3 reads TGTGCCAGCAGGGGAGGGGTGCTGAATACGCAGTATTTT. Encoded protein: CASRGGVLNTQYF.

This chain joins TRBV5-1 and TRBJ1-2; no firm D call. CDR1 SGHRS and CDR2 YFSETQ come from the germline V gene. V was trimmed by 7 bases and J by 0 bases, leaving 7 bases between them. This CDR3 spans 12 amino acids. This chain's CDR3 is CASAGTNYGYTF. In DNA form, the CDR3 reads TGCGCCAGCGCGGGGACTAACTATGGCTACACCTTC.

The gene calls are TRBV5-5 and TRBJ2-3; unclear D gene. This CDR3 is built from 14 residues. The germline V gene encodes CDR1 SGHKS and CDR2 YYEKEE (reference sequence). V was pared by 0 bases and J by 2 bases, with 7 bases between. The CDR3 sequence: CASSLVHFTDTQYF. CDR3 nucleotide sequence: TGTGCCAGCAGCTTGGTTCATTTCACAGATACGCAGTATTTT.

The chain combines TRBV5-1 with TRBJ1-1; unclear D gene. The CDR3 is 16 amino acids. The germline V gene has CDR1 SGHRS and CDR2 YFSETQ. Trimming took 4 bases from V and 1 from J, leaving 17 bases between them. CDR3 coding DNA: TGCGCCAGCAGCCTTCTGACGAGGGTGGCGAACACTGAAGCTTTCTTT. This codes for CASSLLTRVANTEAFF.

The chain is built from TRBV6-5 and TRBJ2-5; the match to TRBD1 covers 9 bases. The J call may be incorrect, as the DNA end agrees better with TRBJ2-7. CDR3 length: 14 amino acids. Germline CDR1 is MNHEY and CDR2 is SVGAGI. CDR3 residues: CASSPTGGGYEQYF. The CDR3 DNA sequence: TGTGCCAGCAGCCCGACAGGGGGAGGTTACGAGCAGTACTTC.

This chain uses TRBV7-2 with TRBJ1-1; D is unclear. V shed 2 bases and J shed 0 bases, with 16 bases lying between them. Germline loops: CDR1 SGHTA, CDR2 FQGNSA. This CDR3 spans 17 amino acids. The CDR3 is CASSLLALGLMNTEAFF. For the CDR3, the DNA is TGTGCCAGCAGCTTATTAGCCCTAGGACTCATGAACACTGAAGCTTTCTTT.

This clone was seen more than once but under ten times. This specimen includes other DNA sequences encoding the same CDR3. The V gene is TRBV18, the J gene TRBJ1-1, with a possible D match to TRBD1 (6 bases). This CDR3 is built from 13 residues. Germline CDR1 KGHSH, CDR2 LQKENI. V was clipped by 2 bases and J by 10 bases, with 14 bases between them. The chain's CDR3 is CASSPKQGNGAFF. Here the CDR3 DNA reads TGTGCCAGCTCACCAAAACAGGGAAATGGAGCTTTCTTT.

The genes are TRBV2 and TRBJ2-7; D uncertain. CDR1 SNHLY and CDR2 FYNNEI come from the germline V gene. The CDR3 is 14 amino acids. V was cut by 5 bases and J by 5 bases, with 16 bases left in between. The CDR3 region has the DNA TGTGCCAGCAGTTGGCCCCAGGCGACCCACGAGCAGTACTTC. Translated: CASSWPQATHEQYF. Looking up the rest from reference TRBV2 and TRBJ2-7 gives the full variable domain: EPEVTQTPSHQVTQMGQEVILRCVPISNHLYFYWYRQILGQKVEFLVSFYNNEISEKSEIFDDQFSVERPDGSNFTLKIRSTKLEDSAMYFCASSWPQATHEQYFGPGTRLTVT.

By share, this clone ranks as medium-sized. The CDR3 DNA reads TGTGCCACCAGCATCGGTCCCTCTGGGGCCAACGTCCTGACTTTC. It translates to CATSIGPSGANVLTF. The V call is TRBV15, the J call TRBJ2-6; the D is unclear. V gave up 4 bases and J gave up 0 bases, with 7 bases separating them. The CDR3 sequence is 15 residues long. Germline assignment: CDR1 LNHNV and CDR2 YYDKDF (reference sequence).

This clone was detected only a few times. V and J are TRBV10-2 and TRBJ1-5; D possibly corresponds to TRBD1 (5 bases). V shed 2 bases and J shed 5 bases, with 7 bases lying between them. The CDR3 loop spans 13 amino acids. Germline-derived CDR1 and CDR2 are WSHSY and SAAADI. The CDR3 loop reads CASSEGAHQPQHF. In nucleotides, the CDR3 is TGCGCCAGCAGTGAGGGGGCCCATCAGCCCCAGCATTTT.

CDR3 sequence reads: CASSRPPNYGYTF. CDR3 sequence (DNA): TGTGCCAGCTCACGGCCGCCCAACTATGGCTACACCTTC. The chain recombines TRBV18 with TRBJ1-2; no firm D call. V was cut by 4 bases and J by 2 bases, with 8 bases left in between. The CDR3 loop spans 13 amino acids. Germline CDR1 reads KGHSH; CDR2 reads LQKENI.

The genes are TRBV2 and TRBJ2-1, with TRBD2 matching over 14 bases. The length of the CDR3 is 19 residues. The trim removed 4 bases at V and 5 bases at J, leaving 13 bases unmatched. CDR1 and CDR2 from the germline V gene are SNHLY and FYNNEI. CDR3 residues: CASSGRLAGGRFQNNEQFF. Written as DNA, the CDR3 is TGTGCCAGCAGTGGGCGACTAGCGGGAGGGCGGTTCCAAAACAATGAGCAGTTCTTC.

The V and J genes are TRBV7-6 and TRBJ2-1; 14 bases fit TRBD2. This CDR3 contains 20 residues. Trimming took 3 bases from V and 5 from J; bases not matched to a gene: 15. Germline V gives CDR1 SGHVS, CDR2 FNYEAQ. The CDR3 loop is CASSFSSRPGLAGVDNEQFF. The DNA for the CDR3 is TGTGCCAGCAGCTTCTCCAGCCGACCGGGACTAGCGGGAGTGGACAATGAGCAGTTCTTC.